This T cell receptor beta chain was identified in a study of PD-1 blockade in classical Hodgkin lymphoma. Comments on this clone: Its antigen is not known.

Findings of the study overall: Baseline diversity in complete responders resembled that of newly diagnosed patients. Sources of repertoire differences remain undefined, possibly disease activity or prior therapy.

Germline CDR1 SGDLS, CDR2 YYNGEE. CDR3 length: 14 residues. Trimming cost V 3 bases and J 2 bases, with 9 bases left between them. Relapse was seen in all patients after autologous stem cell transplantation, and brentuximab vedotin exposure was variable. The assay was immunoSEQ multiplex PCR, and TCRdb's table has in-frame clones only and misses some. The sample gives about 31,000 clones, over 70% of which show up once; roughly 4% is in the top ten. The chain joins TRBV9 to TRBJ1-3, with TRBD1 as a possible D gene (5 bases). Sequenced here: peripheral blood mononuclear cells (PBMCs), sampled before the second cycle of nivolumab. This sequence originates from a human donor with classical Hodgkin lymphoma. Here the CDR3 reads CASSGGQAGNTIYF. CDR3 DNA: TGTGCCAGCAGCGGGGGCCAGGCTGGAAACACCATATATTTT. Full variable domain (rest looked up from reference TRBV9 and TRBJ1-3): DSGVTQTPKHLITATGQRVTLRCSPRSGDLSVYWYQQSLDQGLQFLIQYYNGEERAKGNILERFSAQQFPDLHSELNLSSLELGDSALYFCASSGGQAGNTIYFGEGSWLTVV.